A selection of T cell receptor beta chains follows, all from one sample in a study of T cells in Graves' hyperthyroidism and ophthalmopathy. TCRdb used MiXCR to reprocess the multiplex PCR reads, holding one entry per CDR3 protein. Here the sample spans some 340,000 distinct CDR3 sequences, around 15% being singletons. The sequenced sample was blood. These receptors all stem from a woman between 40 and 50 years old with Graves' ophthalmopathy. The CDR3 runs from the conserved cysteine through the conserved F or W. D genes are given only for firm matches. Clone size is shown for a subset of rows, as once, few, many or a class of expanded clone.

V	size	D	J	DNA	CDR3
TRBV19	few	.	TRBJ2-1	TGTGCCAGTAGTATAGGTCCACAGGGAAATGAGCAGTTCTTC	CASSIGPQGNEQFF
TRBV2	.	.	TRBJ2-5	TGTGCCAGCAGTGTGTCTTCAGAGACCCAGTACTTC	CASSVSSETQYF
TRBV20-1	.	.	TRBJ2-6	TGCAGTGCTAGAGAGGGTGGGGGAGTGGGCTCTGGGGCCAACGTCCTGACTTTC	CSAREGGGVGSGANVLTF
TRBV20-1	many	.	TRBJ2-2	TGCAGTGCTAGGCTGAAGGGGCGCACCGGGGAGCTGTTTTTT	CSARLKGRTGELFF
TRBV6-2/TRBV6-3	many	.	TRBJ1-1	TGTGCCAGCAGTTACTCGGACACCCACATGAACACTGAAGCTTTCTTT	CASSYSDTHMNTEAFF
TRBV10-2	many	.	TRBJ2-7	TGCGCCAGCAGTGAGTCGGGCAGGTTCTACGAGCAGTACTTC	CASSESGRFYEQYF
TRBV28	few	.	TRBJ1-2	TGTGCCAGCAGTCCGACCGAGAACTATGGCTACACCTTC	CASSPTENYGYTF
TRBV5-1	few	.	TRBJ1-1	TGCGCCAGCAGGGGCGCCTCGAACACTGAAGCTTTCTTT	CASRGASNTEAFF
TRBV12-3/TRBV12-4	many	.	TRBJ2-3	TGTGCCAGCAGCACCGGACAGCGTATTAGCACAGATACGCAGTATTTT	CASSTGQRISTDTQYF
TRBV10-3	many	TRBD1	TRBJ2-7	TGTGCCATCAGTCTCCAGAAGGGGGACAGGGGGTTGCACGAGCAGTACTTC	CAISLQKGDRGLHEQYF
TRBV18	few	.	TRBJ1-4	TGTGCCAGCTCAGCTAACCCCCCGACGGCCTTTAATGAAAAACTGTTTTTT	CASSANPPTAFNEKLFF
TRBV11-2	.	TRBD1	TRBJ1-2	TGTGCCAGCAGCCCCGCCGTGGGTTTCGGGACAGACCCTTATGGCTACACCTTC	CASSPAVGFGTDPYGYTF
TRBV6-1	many	.	TRBJ2-7	TGTGCCAGCAGTGTTGGGGCAGGGGTTCGCGACGAGCAGTACTTC	CASSVGAGVRDEQYF
TRBV5-4	.	.	TRBJ1-4	TGTGCCAGCAGCTTGGGGAGTCCCGCAACTAATGAAAAACTGTTTTTT	CASSLGSPATNEKLFF
TRBV12-3/TRBV12-4	few	.	TRBJ1-5	TGTGCCAGCAGTTTAGCGTTAGGGGGGCTCCTTGGGCAGCCCCAGCATTTT	CASSLALGGLLGQPQHF
TRBV30	.	TRBD1	TRBJ1-5	TGTGCCTGGAGTTTCCCGGGACAGGAATGGTATAGCAATCAGCCCCAGCATTTT	CAWSFPGQEWYSNQPQHF